This TCR beta chain was recorded in a study of shared clonotypes between healthy human individuals (dated by TCRdb to the early 2020s). Regarding the research as a whole: The cohort comprised a couple of women and three men aged 18 to 49 years. To increase sequencing depth and limit assay-specific biases, TCR repertoire library preparation and sequencing were carried out by different laboratories using diverse techniques. For each donor, three plates each were used for CD4 naive and CD4 memory, two plates were used for CD8 naive, and one plate was used for CD8 memory. To estimate repertoire size and how much clonotype sharing occurs between individuals, the study deeply sequenced the blood TCR repertoires of five healthy adults. Between about 0.8 and 8.9 billion PBMCs per donor were obtained by leukapheresis. Points the paper makes about the study in general: Because the study included a small number of donors, the genetic and exposure-history diversity represented was limited. Across four donors, around 5% of naive CD4, approximately 4% of naive CD8, 2% to 2.5% of memory CD4, and over 0.35% of memory CD8 clonotypes were shared. Clonotypes shared by all four sorted-subset donors showed higher generation probabilities than non-shared clonotypes. Sampling was restricted to blood, and TCR repertoires in tissues likely differ from the TCR repertoires found in blood. Pairwise subsampling indicated that sequencing depth was expected to affect the degree of clonotype sharing among donors. Estimated clonotype richness was generally larger for naive than for memory subsets. Incomplete sequencing was indicated by rarefaction of sorted-subset datasets, despite the large sequencing depth.

For CDR1 and CDR2, the germline V gene lists MDHEN and SYDVKM. V is pared back by 7 bases and J by 6 bases, with 16 bases lying between the germline termini. CDR3 length: 13 amino acids, cysteine to phenylalanine. Only the CDR3 portion is preserved as DNA: 39 bases, with reading frame beginning at the first base. Note on this clone: This receptor's antigen is unknown. One base away there is no much larger clone; base qualities are not given.

TCR CDR3 regions were amplified from genomic DNA by multiplex PCR using the deep immunoSEQ assay. Extracted genomic DNA from each cell subset was spread evenly across all wells of several immunoSEQ 96-well plates, with each plate serving as a replicate. Each replicate PCR for sorted subsets received around 200 ng genomic DNA, equal to 28,000 or so T cell genomes. Purified libraries were measured with a Qubit 3.0 fluorometer, size-checked on a Bioanalyzer 2100, and measured again with the KAPA Library Quantification kit. Each immunoSEQ 96-well plate was sequenced on its own single-read 150-cycle Illumina NextSeq 550 flow cell. Per the source publication's procedure: Because the immunoSEQ output included only junctional sequences and no quality scores, the filtering could not be the same as the filtering used for full-length reads. To assign V/J genes and CDR3, sequences were annotated against IMGT germline references using PyIR, a Python wrapper for IgBLAST v1.9. Reads were filtered out if the reads had weak V/J assignments (E-value above 1e-6), no CDR3, stop codons, out-of-frame junctions, or ambiguous translated residues. V3J clonotypes were defined as sequences sharing an identical inferred V gene, J gene, and CDR3 amino acid sequence. To compute the percentage overlap between repertoires, the number of shared unique clonotypes was divided by the size of the smaller repertoire. Repertoire richness was assessed with RTK rarefaction, the Chao1 estimator, and Recon v2.1 estimates of unobserved clonotypes. Generation probabilities were computed with OLGA for all TCRbeta clonotypes obtained by the gDNA method from four donors. TCRdb's version of the immuneACCESS table is confined to in-frame rearrangements and falls short of the full clone set. An unresolved V gene accounts for under half of the shortfall where checked; the remainder is of unknown origin. That table furnishes V, J and clone size, whereas the DNA furnished D and trimming. This sample is represented by 650,000 to 750,000 clones; 60% to 80% of them were singletons. The ten largest clonotypes hold around 2% of the sample.

Healthy HIV-negative adults with no recently reported acute infections or vaccinations were included as donors. All donors were Caucasian adults living in Nashville, Tennessee, USA. CD4+ T cells were enriched through magnetic negative selection, after which naive cells were positively selected on CD45RA and the remaining negative fraction served as the memory subset. After blood collection by leukapheresis, PBMCs were isolated using Ficoll-Histopaque density gradient centrifugation and then cryopreserved in the vapor phase of liquid nitrogen. Analytical flow cytometry was used to check the purity and quantity of each magnetically sorted T cell population. Each sorted fraction had its genomic DNA isolated and then quantified by UV absorbance on a Nanodrop 2000c.

The clonotype originates from a woman aged 25 to 45 in good health. The sequenced material came from memory CD4+ T cells sorted from blood. In the paper's terms, the cell subset or site label means: CD45RA-negative fraction. Recombination connected TRBV28 to TRBJ2-7, with no D gene named confidently. The bases are TGTGCCAGCACGGGCAGAGCCCGCGGCGAGCAGTACTTC. This gives the protein CASTGRARGEQYF.